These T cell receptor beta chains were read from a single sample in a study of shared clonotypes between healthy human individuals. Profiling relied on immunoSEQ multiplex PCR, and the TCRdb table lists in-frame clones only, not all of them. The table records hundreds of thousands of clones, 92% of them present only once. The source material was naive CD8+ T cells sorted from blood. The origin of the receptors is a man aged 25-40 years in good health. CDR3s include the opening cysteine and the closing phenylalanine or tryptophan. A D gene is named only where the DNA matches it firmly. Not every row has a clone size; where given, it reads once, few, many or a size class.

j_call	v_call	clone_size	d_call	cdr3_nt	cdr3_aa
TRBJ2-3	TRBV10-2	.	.	TGCGCCAGCAGTGAGTCGGGGAACCCCACAGATACGCAGTATTTT	CASSESGNPTDTQYF
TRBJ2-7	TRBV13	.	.	TGTGCCAGCAGCTCGAATCCCGTTCTCAGAAAAAACTACGAGCAGTACTTC	CASSSNPVLRKNYEQYF
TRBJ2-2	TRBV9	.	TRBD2	TGTGCCAGCAGCACTAGCGGGACGAACACCGGGGAGCTGTTTTTT	CASSTSGTNTGELFF
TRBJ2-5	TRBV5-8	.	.	TGTGCCAGCAGCTTGGTGCCGGGTCGTCTAGGAGAGACCCAGTACTTC	CASSLVPGRLGETQYF
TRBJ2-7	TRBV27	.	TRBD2	TGTGCCAGCAGTTCTAGACTAGCGGGAGTTCGCGAGCAGTACTTC	CASSSRLAGVREQYF
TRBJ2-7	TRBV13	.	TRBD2	TGTGCCAGCAGCTTACTGGAGGGAGGGCCAGTCAACGAGCAGTACTTC	CASSLLEGGPVNEQYF
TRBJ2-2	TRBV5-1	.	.	TGCGCCAGCAGCTTGCGAGACCTGGGGGGCAGGGAGCTGTTTTTT	CASSLRDLGGRELFF
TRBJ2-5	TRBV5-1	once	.	TGCGCCAGCAGCTTGGCCAACGGGGAGACCCAGTACTTC	CASSLANGETQYF
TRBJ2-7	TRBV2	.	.	TGTGCCAGCAGTGAAGTCGTTGGGGGGTCCGGCTTC	CASSEVVGGSGF
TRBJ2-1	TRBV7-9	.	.	TGTGCCAGCAGCTTAGCCGATACGGAAATCGGCAATGAGCAGTTCTTC	CASSLADTEIGNEQFF
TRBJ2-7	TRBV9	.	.	TGTGCCAGCAGCGAAGGGAAGACTATGTCCTACGAGCAGTACTTC	CASSEGKTMSYEQYF
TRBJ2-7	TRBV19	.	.	TGTGCCAGTAGTATGGGTTTTGACGGGAGAGGTTATCGCGAGCAGTACTTC	CASSMGFDGRGYREQYF
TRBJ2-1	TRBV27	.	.	TGTGCCAGCAGTCCACATTCTACAGGCAAATCGGGCAATGAGCAGTTCTTC	CASSPHSTGKSGNEQFF
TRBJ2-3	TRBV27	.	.	TGTGCCAGCGGGGCCTTCACAGATACGCAGTATTTT	CASGAFTDTQYF
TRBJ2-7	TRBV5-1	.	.	TGCGCCAGCAGTGGGGATTTACAGGGCAGGAGATTTTACGAGCAGTACTTC	CASSGDLQGRRFYEQYF
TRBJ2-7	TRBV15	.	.	TGTGCCACCAGCAGAGAGAGGACAGCGACCTACGAGCAGTACTTC	CATSRERTATYEQYF
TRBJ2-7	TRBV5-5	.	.	TGTGCCAGCAGCTTGGTTCAGGGTTCCGTCGAGCAGTACTTC	CASSLVQGSVEQYF
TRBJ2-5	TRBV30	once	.	TGTGCCTGGAGTCTGGACCGGTACCAAGAGACCCAGTACTTC	CAWSLDRYQETQYF
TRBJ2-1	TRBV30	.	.	TGTGCCGGGACCTACGCGGGACGGTACAATGAGCAGTTCTTC	CAGTYAGRYNEQFF
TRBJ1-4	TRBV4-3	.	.	TGCGCCAGCAGCCAAGAGTACAGGGTAACTAATGAAAAACTGTTTTTT	CASSQEYRVTNEKLFF
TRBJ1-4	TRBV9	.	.	TGTGCCAGCAGCCTGGGAAATGAAAAACTGTTTTTT	CASSLGNEKLFF
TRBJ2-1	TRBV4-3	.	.	TGCGCCAGCAGCCAAGGTGGAGGTCCTGAGCAGTTCTTC	CASSQGGGPEQFF